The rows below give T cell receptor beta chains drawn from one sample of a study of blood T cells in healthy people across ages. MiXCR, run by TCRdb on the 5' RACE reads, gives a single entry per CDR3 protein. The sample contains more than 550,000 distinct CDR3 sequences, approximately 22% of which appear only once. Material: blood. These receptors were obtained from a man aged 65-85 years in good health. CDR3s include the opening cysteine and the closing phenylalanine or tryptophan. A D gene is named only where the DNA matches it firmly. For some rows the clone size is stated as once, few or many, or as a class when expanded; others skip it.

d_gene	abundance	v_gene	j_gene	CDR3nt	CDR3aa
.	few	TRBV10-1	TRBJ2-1	TGCGCCAGCAGTGAAGAGGGGGGTCACTCCTACAATGAGCAGTTCTTC	CASSEEGGHSYNEQFF
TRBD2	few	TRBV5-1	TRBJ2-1	TGCGCCAGCAGTGAAACTAGCGGGAGTACTGAGCAGTTCTTC	CASSETSGSTEQFF
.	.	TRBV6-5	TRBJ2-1	TGTGCCAGCAGTTCTCCTTTTGAGCTACTCTACAATGAGCAGTTCTTC	CASSSPFELLYNEQFF
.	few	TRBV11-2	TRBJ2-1	TGTGCCAGCAGCTTAGTCCATGGTACATACAATGAGCAGTTCTTC	CASSLVHGTYNEQFF
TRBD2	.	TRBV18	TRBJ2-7	TGTGCCAGCTCACCACAGACTAGCGGGAGTGGCGAGCAGTACTTC	CASSPQTSGSGEQYF
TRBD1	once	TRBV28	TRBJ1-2	TGTGCCAGCAGTGCTACAGGGGGCGCTTTTAATGGCTACACCTTC	CASSATGGAFNGYTF
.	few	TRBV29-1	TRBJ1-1	TGCAGCGTCCGGGATGGGACGGCCAGTGAAGCTTTCTTT	CSVRDGTASEAFF
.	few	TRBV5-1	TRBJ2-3	TGCGCCAGCCAGCGGTGGCCTAGCACAGATACGCAGTATTTT	CASQRWPSTDTQYF
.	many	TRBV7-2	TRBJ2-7	TGTGCCAGCAGCTTTGTAGACTACTACGAGCAGTACTTC	CASSFVDYYEQYF
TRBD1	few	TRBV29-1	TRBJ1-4	TGCAGCGTTAGGACAGGGGAAAAACTGTTTTTT	CSVRTGEKLFF
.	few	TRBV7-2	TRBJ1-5	TGTGCCAGCAGCTTAGCGTGGTTGGGTCAGCCCCAGCATTTT	CASSLAWLGQPQHF
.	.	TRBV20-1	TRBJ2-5	TGCAGTGCTAGAGACCCAGGACGCCAAGAGACCCAGTACTTC	CSARDPGRQETQYF
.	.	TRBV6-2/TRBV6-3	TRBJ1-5	TGTGCCAGCAGAGCTTGGGGGAGCAATCAGCCCCAGCATTTT	CASRAWGSNQPQHF
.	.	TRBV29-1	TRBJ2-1	TGCAGCGTTGACCGGATCGAAGTAGGGGACAATGAGCAGTTCTTC	CSVDRIEVGDNEQFF
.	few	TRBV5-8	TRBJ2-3	TGTGCCAGCAGCTTCATCGGCTGGGGCACAGATACGCAGTATTTT	CASSFIGWGTDTQYF
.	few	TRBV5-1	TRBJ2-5	TGCGCCAGCAGATACGGCCTGAACCAAGAGACCCAGTACTTC	CASRYGLNQETQYF
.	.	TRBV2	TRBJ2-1	TGTGCCAGCAGTGTTTCTAGTAACGAGCAGTTCTTC	CASSVSSNEQFF
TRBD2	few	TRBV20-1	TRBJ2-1	TGCAGTGCTGGCCTACTAGCGGGAGCATATGAGCAGTTCTTC	CSAGLLAGAYEQFF
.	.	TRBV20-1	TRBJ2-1	TGCAGTGCTACGGGGAGGGGGATCCATGAGCAGTTCTTC	CSATGRGIHEQFF
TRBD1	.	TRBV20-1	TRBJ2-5	TGCAGTGCTCACAGGGGCCAAGAGACCCAGTACTTC	CSAHRGQETQYF
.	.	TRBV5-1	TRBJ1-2	TGCGCCAGCAGCTACAGCGGTCAGGGATCTAACTATGGCTACACCTTC	CASSYSGQGSNYGYTF
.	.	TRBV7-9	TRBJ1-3	TGTGCCAGCAGCTGGACAGCGGGAAACACCATATATTTT	CASSWTAGNTIYF
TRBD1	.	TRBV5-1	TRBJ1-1	TGCGCCAGCAGCTTGAGACAGGGGGGATATACTGAAGCTTTCTTT	CASSLRQGGYTEAFF
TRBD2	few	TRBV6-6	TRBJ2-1	TGTGCCAGCAGTTACGGGGGGACGGGAGGCCATGAGCAGTTCTTC	CASSYGGTGGHEQFF
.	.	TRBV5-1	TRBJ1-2	TGCGCCAGCAGCTTGGTCTGGGAGGGGAACTATGGCTACACCTTC	CASSLVWEGNYGYTF
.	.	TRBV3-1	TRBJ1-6	TGTGCCAGCAGCCGGACGGGCGAAAATTCACCCCTCCACTTT	CASSRTGENSPLHF
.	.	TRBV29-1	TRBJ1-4	TGCAGCGTTCCTTCGGGGACTAATGAAAAACTGTTTTTT	CSVPSGTNEKLFF
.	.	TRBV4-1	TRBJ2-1	TGCGCCAGCAGCCAAGATCGACTAGAGGTAAACGGTGAGCAGTTCTTC	CASSQDRLEVNGEQFF
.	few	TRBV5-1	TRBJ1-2	TGCGCCAGCAGCTTGGCCCCTTTTGAAAGGGGGGAAGTGGATGGCTACACCTTC	CASSLAPFERGEVDGYTF
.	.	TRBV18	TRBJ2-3	TGTGCCAGCTCACCAATGAGCACAGATACGCAGTATTTT	CASSPMSTDTQYF
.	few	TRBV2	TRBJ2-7	TGTGCCAGCAGTGAAGGGACCGTCAACGAGCAGTACTTC	CASSEGTVNEQYF
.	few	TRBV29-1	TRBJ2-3	TGCAGCGTTAAAGGGACCGATCTTACGCAGTATTTT	CSVKGTDLTQYF
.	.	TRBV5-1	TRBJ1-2	TGCGCCAGCAGCGGAAAAGATACGAGCGGCTACACCTTC	CASSGKDTSGYTF
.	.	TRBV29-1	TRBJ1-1	TGCAGCGTTGGGGAGGGGAATGAAGCTTTCTTT	CSVGEGNEAFF
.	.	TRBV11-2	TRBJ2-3	TGTGCCAGCAGCGCTTCGGGGGTTCGAGATACGCAGTATTTT	CASSASGVRDTQYF
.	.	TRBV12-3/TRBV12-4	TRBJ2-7	TGTGCCAGCAGTTTCGGCGAGACCTACGAGCAGTACTTC	CASSFGETYEQYF
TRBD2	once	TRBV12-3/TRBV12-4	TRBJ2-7	TGTGCCAGCAGTCCCCGGACTAGCGGTCCCTACGAGCAGTACTTC	CASSPRTSGPYEQYF
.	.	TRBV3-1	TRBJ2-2	TGTGCCAGCAGCCAAAGCTCCCCACGGACCGGGGAGCTGTTTTTT	CASSQSSPRTGELFF
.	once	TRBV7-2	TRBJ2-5	TGTGCCAGCAGCTTAGGGGGGTTCTACGGAGAGACCCAGTACTTC	CASSLGGFYGETQYF
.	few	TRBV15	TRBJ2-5	TGTGCCACCAGCAGAGAAACCGGCGAAGAGACCCAGTACTTC	CATSRETGEETQYF
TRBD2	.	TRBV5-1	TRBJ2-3	TGCGCCAGCAGCCCCCTAGCGGCTAGCACAGATACGCAGTATTTT	CASSPLAASTDTQYF
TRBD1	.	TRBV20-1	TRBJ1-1	TGCAGTGCTAGAGATCGCAGACAGGGTAGGACTGAAGCTTTCTTT	CSARDRRQGRTEAFF
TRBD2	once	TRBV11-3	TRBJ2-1	TGTGCCAGCAGCTCGAGACTAGCGGATTACAATGAGCAGTTCTTC	CASSSRLADYNEQFF
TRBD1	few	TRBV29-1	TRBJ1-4	TGCAGCGTTTCGGACAGGGGGCGGACAACTAATGAAAAACTGTTTTTT	CSVSDRGRTTNEKLFF
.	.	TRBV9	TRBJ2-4	TGTGCCAGCAGCGTCGGCGGGTTAGCCAAAAACATTCAGTACTTC	CASSVGGLAKNIQYF
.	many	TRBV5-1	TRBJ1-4	TGCGCCAGCAGCTTGACAGGGCCTGAACCTGAAAAACTGTTTTTT	CASSLTGPEPEKLFF
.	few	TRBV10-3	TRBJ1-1	TGTGCCATCAGTGAGTCGTTGGTGGCTGAAGCTTTCTTT	CAISESLVAEAFF
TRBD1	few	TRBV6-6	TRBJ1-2	TGTGCCAGCAGCCCAGCCGGGACAGGGATCCTCTATGGCTACACCTTC	CASSPAGTGILYGYTF
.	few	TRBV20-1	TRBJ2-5	TGCAGTGCTGCGGTTCTGGGGAGAGAAAAGACCCAGTACTTC	CSAAVLGREKTQYF